The entry that follows covers one TCR beta chain sequence. As yet, its antigen is unknown. These data originate in a study of early T cells in non-severe SARS-CoV-2 infection. Looking at the study overall: Unsorted whole-blood RNA was sequenced in bulk, leaving chains unpaired. Points from the study as a whole: Sequences matched to VDJdb favored anti-spike CD8 responses, while private and CD4 specificities were missed.

Germline CDR1 reads MNHEY; CDR2 reads SMNVEV (reference sequence). V lost 2 bases and J 11 bases, leaving 13 bases between the germline ends. This CDR3 is 14 amino acids long. Unique molecular identifiers were added to individual cDNA molecules. Using its own MiXCR run on the 5' RACE reads, TCRdb lists one record per CDR3 protein. The data show fewer than 60,000 distinct CDR3 sequences, roughly 8.8% seen once. This TCR was sampled from an adult who was a healthcare worker with PCR-confirmed SARS-CoV-2 infection or an uninfected control (not recorded which). The chain joins TRBV27 to TRBJ1-6, with D hard to call. Sequencing input: whole blood. DNA for the CDR3: TGTGCCAGCAGTTTACGCTGGGGAACGGCACCCCTCCACTTT. Its translation is CASSLRWGTAPLHF.